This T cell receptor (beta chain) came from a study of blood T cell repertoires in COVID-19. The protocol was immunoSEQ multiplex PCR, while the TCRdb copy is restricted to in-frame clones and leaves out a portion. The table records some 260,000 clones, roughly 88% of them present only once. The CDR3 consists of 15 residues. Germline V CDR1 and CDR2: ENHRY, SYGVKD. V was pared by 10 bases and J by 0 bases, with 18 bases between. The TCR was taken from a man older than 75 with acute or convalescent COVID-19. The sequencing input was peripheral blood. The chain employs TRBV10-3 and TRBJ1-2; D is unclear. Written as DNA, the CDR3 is TGTGCCACACGACCCCGGGATTCAGCTAACTATGGCTACACCTTC. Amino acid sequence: CATRPRDSANYGYTF.